This T cell receptor (beta chain) was sequenced in a study of cytotoxic CD8 clonotypes in ibrutinib-treated CLL. This clone showed up just a few times. Antigen specificity is unknown. Investigators sought sequencing depths of between 1 in 200,000 and 1 in 1 million T cells. Libraries were prepared by immunoSEQ multiplex PCR; TCRdb keeps only in-frame clonotypes and omits some of them. Among about 200,000 clones listed, around 70% were seen once. Study observations and caveats: Clonality was higher at ibrutinib response and returned toward baseline at progression. There were few public clonotypes, and on treatment they contracted or stayed stable.

This clonotype was obtained from a human donor with chronic lymphocytic leukemia. Source: PBMCs, taken after 24 months of ibrutinib treatment.

The CDR3 sequence: CASSLRGLKTEAFF. The CDR3 region has the DNA TGTGCCAGCAGTTTGAGGGGGCTAAAAACTGAAGCTTTCTTT. The chain combines TRBV28 with TRBJ1-1; 7 bases match TRBD1. V lost 3 bases and J lost 5; bases outside the gene matches: 6. The CDR3 runs 14 residues. From germline, CDR1 is MDHEN and CDR2 SYDVKM.